The 31 T cell receptor beta chains below come from one sample, sequenced in a study of T cell responses to AZD1222 COVID-19 vaccine (dated by TCRdb to the early 2020s). Library method: the immunoSEQ multiplex PCR assay. TCRdb carries this immuneACCESS record with in-frame sequences only. Its versions omit some clonotypes, under half of them owing to an unresolved V gene in the studies checked, with the rest unexplained. This sample holds approximately 150,000 clones; 85% to 95% were observed only once. The ten largest clonotypes hold 9% to 9.5% of the sample. Taken with the paper, the label for time point translates to: about 28 days (+/-7) after the second vaccine dose. The starting material was peripheral blood, obtained 28 days after the second AZD1222 dose. These receptors were obtained from an adult who received the AZD1222 COVID-19 vaccine.

Only one count was recorded for this clone. This chain uses TRBV4-3 with TRBJ2-1; 8 nucleotides match TRBD2. The V segment lost 0 bases and the J segment 3 bases; nucleotides outside the gene matches: 7. Germline V gene data show CDR1 as LGHNA and CDR2 as YSLEER. This CDR3 region has 17 residues. The CDR3 protein is CASSQEVAGPFYNEQFF. CDR3 nucleotide sequence: TGCGCCAGCAGCCAAGAGGTAGCGGGGCCGTTCTACAATGAGCAGTTCTTC.

The chain carries TRBV9 and TRBJ2-7, with 7 bases lining up with TRBD2. Germline CDR1 reads SGDLS; CDR2 reads YYNGEE. The CDR3 consists of 15 residues. J was trimmed by 4 bases and V by 0 bases; bases with no gene match: 7. The DNA of the CDR3 is TGTGCCAGCAGCGTAGGAGGGAAAGCGGGGTACGAGCAGTACTTC. Translated: CASSVGGKAGYEQYF.

This clone was found a few times. The chain links TRBV25-1 to TRBJ2-1, with D possibly matching TRBD2 (6 bases). Between the trimmed V and J ends, which lost 3 bases and 8 bases, there was a span of 11 bases. This CDR3 spans 13 amino acids. CDR1 is MGHDK and CDR2 is SYGVNS in the germline V gene. The CDR3 DNA reads TGTGCCAGCAGTGAGGGGACTTTCCATGAGCAGTTCTTC. It is translated as CASSEGTFHEQFF.

The table lists this clone with a few counts. The V gene is TRBV20-1, the J gene TRBJ2-1; no clear D. This CDR3 is 14 amino acids long. Germline V gene sequence: CDR1 DFQATT, CDR2 SNEGSKA (reference sequence). V lost 3 bases and J lost 6, with 15 bases in between. CDR3 amino acids: CSASDSRASNEQFF. In DNA form, the CDR3 reads TGCAGTGCTAGTGATAGCCGGGCCTCCAATGAGCAGTTCTTC.

The CDR3 sequence: CASSEEGLNYTF. DNA of the CDR3: TGCGCCAGCAGTGAGGAGGGACTGAACTACACCTTC. This chain connects TRBV10-2 to TRBJ1-2; maybe TRBD1 (5 bases). V lost 2 bases and J 10 bases, leaving 11 bases between the germline ends. The germline V gene has CDR1 WSHSY and CDR2 SAAADI. The CDR3 sequence is 12 residues long.

V is TRBV7-9 and J is TRBJ2-6; D gene ambiguous. There are 16 residues in the CDR3. The V gene's germline CDR1 is SEHNR and CDR2 FQNEAQ (reference sequence). V dropped 5 bases and J dropped 0 bases, with 11 bases sitting between them. The DNA for the CDR3 is TGTGCCAGCAGCCCTCCCTTTAACTCTGGGGCCAACGTCCTGACTTTC. It yields the protein CASSPPFNSGANVLTF.

In DNA, the CDR3 is TGTGCCAGCAGTTACCTCTCTGAGCCCCAGCATTTT. Amino acid sequence: CASSYLSEPQHF. The chain employs TRBV12-3 or TRBV12-4 and TRBJ1-5; D gene ambiguous. There are 12 residues in the CDR3. V lost 4 bases and J 8 bases, leaving 9 bases between the germline ends.

V and J are TRBV7-9 and TRBJ2-2, with TRBD2 identical over 11 bases. CDR1 is SEHNR and CDR2 is FQNEAQ in the germline V gene (reference sequence). The CDR3 length is 17 residues. The V segment lost 1 base and the J segment 4 bases; nucleotides outside the gene matches: 5. CDR3 region: CASSLGSGRAITGELFF. The CDR3 region has the DNA TGTGCCAGCAGCTTAGGTAGCGGGAGGGCCATCACCGGGGAGCTGTTTTTT.

This chain links TRBV30 with TRBJ1-1; D is ambiguous. The CDR3 length is 13 residues. Germline values: CDR1 GTSNPN, CDR2 SVGIG (reference sequence). Trimming shortened V by 2 bases and J by 8 bases, and 15 bases separated the two germline ends. CDR3 sequence reads: CAWSPVRIGEAFF. CDR3 sequence (DNA): TGTGCCTGGAGTCCCGTCAGAATCGGAGAAGCTTTCTTT.

The chain has TRBV7-9 and TRBJ1-1; D unresolved. The CDR3 is made up of 16 amino acids. V gave up 1 base and J gave up 1 base, with 13 bases separating them. The germline V gene has CDR1 SEHNR and CDR2 FQNEAQ (reference sequence). The CDR3 loop is CASSLGGYASNTEAFF. The CDR3 DNA is TGTGCCAGCAGCTTAGGAGGGTACGCCTCGAACACTGAAGCTTTCTTT.

V and J are TRBV5-1 and TRBJ1-2; D may be TRBD1 (5 bases). Trimming pared 3 bases from V and 8 bases from J, leaving 17 bases between. The germline V gene has CDR1 SGHRS and CDR2 YFSETQ. The CDR3 loop spans 14 amino acids. The CDR3 is CASSSLAGPQGYTF. In nucleotides, the CDR3 is TGCGCCAGCAGCTCATTGGCGGGGCCGCAAGGCTACACCTTC.

This chain uses TRBV7-8 with TRBJ2-7, with 7 bases that match TRBD1. The CDR3 runs to 15 residues. Germline loops: CDR1 SGHVS, CDR2 FQNEAQ. V was pared by 0 bases and J by 6 bases, with 8 bases of the junction left unmatched. Written as DNA, the CDR3 is TGTGCCAGCAGCTTAGCGACAGGGCAGTATCGCGAGCAGTACTTC. Its protein product is CASSLATGQYREQYF.

The sample holds one count of this clone. Mismatch with germline at one junction end may stem from a read error. The chain links TRBV30 to TRBJ1-4; TRBD1 might be the D (6 bases). The length of the CDR3 is 12 residues. Germline CDR1 and CDR2: GTSNPN and SVGIG (reference sequence). DNA of the CDR3: TGTGCCTGGTCTAACCAGGCTCAGGGACAAAGTTTT. It specifies CAWSNQAQGQSF.

This chain joins TRBV14 and TRBJ2-2, with 8 bases that match TRBD2. CDR3 length: 15 amino acids. Germline CDR1 reads SGHDN; CDR2 reads FVKESK. V gave up 6 bases and J gave up 4 bases; unmatched junction bases: 7. This chain's CDR3 is CASRPAGGRTGELFF. In DNA form, the CDR3 reads TGTGCCAGCAGGCCGGCGGGAGGCCGCACCGGGGAGCTGTTTTTT.

The J gene is TRBJ1-2, the V gene TRBV7-2, with unresolved D. The germline V gene encodes CDR1 SGHTA and CDR2 FQGNSA. Trimming took 3 bases from V and 4 from J, leaving 15 bases between them. The CDR3 consists of 15 residues. The CDR3 reads CASSFPHVQVYGYTF. DNA of the CDR3: TGTGCCAGCAGCTTTCCACACGTCCAGGTCTATGGCTACACCTTC.

CDR3 protein: CSVATWTGGNTEAFF. The DNA of the CDR3 is TGCAGCGTCGCAACCTGGACAGGAGGGAACACTGAAGCTTTCTTT. V gene TRBV29-1 combines with J gene TRBJ1-1; 7 positions agree with TRBD1. Trimming cost V 6 bases and J 1 base; bases outside gene matches: 11. There are 15 residues in the CDR3. The germline CDR1 and CDR2 sequences are SQVTM and ANQGSEA.

The chain has TRBV24-1 and TRBJ1-5, with D hard to call. Per germline, CDR1 KGHDR and CDR2 SFDVKD. The CDR3 has 13 residues. Trimming pared 12 bases from V and 9 bases from J, leaving 20 bases between. The DNA of the CDR3 is TGTGCCGTAAGAGGGATTCACCCTTGGCCCCAGCATTTT. Its protein product is CAVRGIHPWPQHF.

The chain uses TRBV5-8 and TRBJ1-1, with D hard to call. With 8 bases removed from V and 0 bases from J, the gap between germline ends came to 14 bases. Germline-derived CDR1 and CDR2 are SGHTS and YDEGEE. CDR3 length: 14 amino acids. The CDR3 spells CASMRTDMNTEAFF. The CDR3 DNA sequence: TGTGCCAGTATGAGGACCGACATGAACACTGAAGCTTTCTTT. Filled out from reference TRBV5-8 and TRBJ1-1, the complete variable domain reads EAGVTQSPTHLIKTRGQQATLRCSPISGHTSVYWYQQALGLGLQFLLWYDEGEERNRGNFPPRFSGRQFPNYSSELNVNALELEDSALYLCASMRTDMNTEAFFGQGTRLTVV.

The chain has TRBV7-9 and TRBJ1-2; D uncertain. Trimming took 4 bases from V and 4 from J, leaving 13 bases between them. CDR1 is SEHNR and CDR2 is FQNEAQ in the germline V gene (reference sequence). The CDR3 contains 14 residues. The CDR3 DNA reads as TGTGCCAGCAGCTACTGGCCTGGGTCCTATGGCTACACCTTC. Translation gives CASSYWPGSYGYTF.

The chain employs TRBV5-6 and TRBJ2-1; TRBD2 is a possible D gene (6 bases). Trimming removed 1 base from V and 9 bases from J, with 17 bases in between. The CDR3 consists of 15 residues. Per germline, CDR1 SGHDT and CDR2 YYEEEE. CDR3 protein: CASSLPMSTEGEQFF. The CDR3 nucleotides read TGTGCCAGCAGCTTGCCAATGTCGACGGAGGGTGAGCAGTTCTTC.

CDR3 sequence: CASSSDRGTSYNSPLHF. The CDR3 region has the DNA TGTGCCAGCAGCTCAGACAGGGGGACATCCTATAATTCACCCCTCCACTTT. The chain is built from TRBV9 and TRBJ1-6; 9 bases are shared with TRBD1. The germline V gene has CDR1 SGDLS and CDR2 YYNGEE. The J segment lost 1 base and the V segment lost 4 bases, leaving 6 bases of the junction unmatched. This CDR3 is built from 17 residues.

This chain uses TRBV10-2 with TRBJ2-7, with D uncertain. This CDR3 has 12 residues. Trimming removed 5 bases from V and 3 bases from J, with 8 bases in between. The germline V gene encodes CDR1 WSHSY and CDR2 SAAADI. The CDR3 region has the DNA TGCGCCAGCAGTCCCACTGGCTACGAGCAGTACGTC. This sequence encodes CASSPTGYEQYV.

The chain combines TRBV15 with TRBJ1-2; 10 nucleotides match TRBD1. Germline V CDR1 and CDR2: LNHNV, YYDKDF (reference sequence). Unmatched junction bases numbered 9, after V lost 9 bases and J lost 2 bases. This CDR3 comprises 15 residues. CDR3 amino acids: CATTDDRGLNYGYTF. The CDR3 DNA follows: TGTGCCACTACCGATGACAGGGGGCTAAACTATGGCTACACCTTC.

The count of this clone is one. The genes are TRBV18 and TRBJ2-1; TRBD1 aligns across 9 bases. Trimming removed 4 bases from V and 7 bases from J; junction bases left unmatched: 2. Germline assignment: CDR1 KGHSH and CDR2 LQKENI. This CDR3 has 13 residues. CDR3: CASSQGQGNEQFF. The CDR3 region has the DNA TGTGCCAGCTCACAGGGACAGGGAAATGAGCAGTTCTTC.

The chain employs TRBV5-1 and TRBJ2-3, with 14 bases that match TRBD2. Germline-derived CDR1 and CDR2 are SGHRS and YFSETQ. V shed 3 bases and J 1 base; nucleotides not matched to a gene: 10. The CDR3 totals 19 residues. CDR3 loop: CASSSARGLAGERTDTQYF. The CDR3 coding sequence is TGCGCCAGCAGCTCCGCCCGGGGACTAGCGGGGGAGCGCACAGATACGCAGTATTTT.

This chain's CDR3 is CASSLPGYEQYF. CDR3 DNA: TGTGCCAGCTCACTGCCGGGGTACGAGCAGTACTTC. The chain couples TRBV5-4 to TRBJ2-7, with D possibly being TRBD2 (5 bases). The V end was cut by 7 bases, the J end by 4 bases, with 12 bases between. This CDR3 comprises 12 residues. Germline CDR1 and CDR2: SGHNT and YYREEE (reference sequence).

This sequence joins TRBV19 and TRBJ1-5; tentatively, D is TRBD1 (5 bases). V dropped 7 bases and J dropped 5 bases, with 15 bases sitting between them. The CDR3 sequence is 14 residues long. Germline assignment: CDR1 LNHDA and CDR2 SQIVND (reference sequence). CDR3 nucleotides: TGTGCCAGTACCCAAGGGGCAGATTATCAGCCCCAGCATTTT. Translated, it gives CASTQGADYQPQHF.

The chain joins TRBV11-3 to TRBJ1-3, with unresolved D. V lost 3 bases and J 2 bases, leaving 26 bases between the germline ends. Germline V gives CDR1 SGHNT, CDR2 YENEEA. The length of the CDR3 is 20 residues. CDR3 in DNA: TGTGCCAGCAGCTTGACGACCCTCTCACCTTGTCCCCCACCTGGAAACACCATATATTTT. Translation gives CASSLTTLSPCPPPGNTIYF.

The chain has TRBV5-8 and TRBJ2-5, with D uncertain. V dropped 2 bases and J dropped 1 base, with 6 bases sitting between them. The germline CDR1 and CDR2 sequences are SGHTS and YDEGEE. This CDR3 comprises 13 residues. The CDR3 region is CASSLRSQETQYF. In nucleotides, the CDR3 is TGTGCCAGCAGCTTACGGAGCCAAGAGACCCAGTACTTC.

V and J are TRBV29-1 and TRBJ2-5, with 8 positions matching TRBD1. Germline values: CDR1 SQVTM, CDR2 ANQGSEA. V was clipped by 7 bases and J by 7 bases; unmatched bases: 8. The CDR3 length is 12 residues. The CDR3 DNA reads TGCAGCGCCACGACAGGGGAAAGGACCCAGTACTTC. Protein: CSATTGERTQYF. Full variable domain (remainder filled in from reference TRBV29-1 and TRBJ2-5): SAVISQKPSRDICQRGTSLTIQCQVDSQVTMMFWYRQQPGQSLTLIATANQGSEATYESGFVIDKFPISRPNLTFSTLTVSNMSPEDSSIYLCSATTGERTQYFGPGTRLLVL.

The chain combines TRBV6-1 with TRBJ1-3, with D uncertain. With 2 bases removed from V and 0 bases from J, the gap between germline ends came to 8 bases. In germline, CDR1 is MNHNS, CDR2 SASEGT. There are 15 residues in the CDR3. CDR3 in DNA: TGTGCCAGCAGTGAATCGGACTACTCTGGAAACACCATATATTTT. It specifies CASSESDYSGNTIYF.